These 21 T cell receptor beta chains share one sample of origin, sequenced in a study of T cell responses to AZD1222 COVID-19 vaccine. Clones were sequenced by immunoSEQ multiplex PCR, and TCRdb holds only the in-frame ones, with some missing. The profile shows about 140,000 clones, about 92% of them singletons. The sample consisted of peripheral blood, taken 28 days after the second AZD1222 dose. These receptors were obtained from an adult who received the AZD1222 COVID-19 vaccine.

In its sample, this clone was seen once. The J gene is TRBJ2-2, the V gene TRBV3-1 (or the pseudogene TRBV3-2), with a tentative D call TRBD1 (6 bases). The germline CDR1 and CDR2 sequences are LGHDT and YNNKEL (reference sequence). V lost 1 base and J lost 4, with 10 bases in between. The CDR3 totals 15 residues. The CDR3 is CASSQAGASTGELFF. Written as DNA, the CDR3 is TGTGCCAGCAGCCAAGCAGGGGCGAGCACCGGGGAGCTGTTTTTT.

This sequence joins TRBV3-1 (or the pseudogene TRBV3-2) and TRBJ2-1, with D unclear. V was pared by 0 bases and J by 5 bases, with 17 bases between. This CDR3 comprises 17 residues. In germline, CDR1 is LGHDT, CDR2 YNNKEL (reference sequence). Here the CDR3 DNA reads TGTGCCAGCAGCCAAGATCTTAGGATAGCTGGCCACAATGAGCAGTTCTTC. This encodes CASSQDLRIAGHNEQFF.

This clone was recorded only once. This chain links TRBV29-1 with TRBJ2-1, with a possible D match to TRBD1 (6 bases). The germline CDR1 and CDR2 sequences are SQVTM and ANQGSEA. V dropped 5 bases and J dropped 0 bases, with 14 bases sitting between them. This CDR3 region has 15 residues. In DNA, the CDR3 is TGCAGCGTTTTGGGGGCGGCGTCCTCCTACAATGAGCAGTTCTTC. Protein sequence: CSVLGAASSYNEQFF.

The V call is TRBV5-8, the J call TRBJ2-1; no reliable D call. The length of the CDR3 is 14 residues. Deletions cut 0 bases from V and 2 bases from J, with 6 bases between. Germline-derived CDR1 and CDR2 are SGHTS and YDEGEE. DNA for the CDR3: TGTGCCAGCAGCTTGGAGGGCACCTACAATGAGCAGTTCTTC. This encodes CASSLEGTYNEQFF.

The CDR3 protein is CASSLAGASAYNEQFF. CDR3 in DNA: TGTGCCAGCAGTTTAGCGGGAGCGTCAGCCTACAATGAGCAGTTCTTC. V gene TRBV27 combines with J gene TRBJ2-1, with TRBD2 identical over 7 bases. The germline gives CDR1 MNHEY, CDR2 SMNVEV (reference sequence). The CDR3 runs to 16 residues. The J segment lost 2 bases and the V segment lost 2 bases, leaving 6 bases of the junction unmatched.

This clone was observed a single time. The chain joins TRBV28 to TRBJ2-7; 9 bases are a match to TRBD2. V gave up 3 bases and J gave up 3 bases; unmatched junction bases: 12. From germline, CDR1 is MDHEN and CDR2 SYDVKM. This CDR3 region has 17 residues. CDR3 residues: CASSFSPSGTWNYEQYF. CDR3 nucleotides: TGTGCCAGCAGTTTTTCCCCTAGCGGGACATGGAACTACGAGCAGTACTTC.

The chain uses TRBV3-1 (or the pseudogene TRBV3-2) and TRBJ2-1, with D unclear. The V gene's germline CDR1 is LGHDT and CDR2 YNNKEL (reference sequence). Trimming pared 4 bases from V and 0 bases from J, leaving 13 bases between. This CDR3 is built from 16 residues. The CDR3 coding sequence is TGTGCCAGCAGCCTCCTGGCGGAGAGCTCCTACAATGAGCAGTTCTTC. Translating it yields CASSLLAESSYNEQFF.

In its sample, this clone was seen a few times. The V and J genes are TRBV7-9 and TRBJ2-7, with D possibly matching TRBD1 (5 bases). V lost 5 bases and J 3 bases, leaving 17 bases between the germline ends. The length of the CDR3 is 15 residues. Germline V CDR1 and CDR2: SEHNR, FQNEAQ (reference sequence). The CDR3: CASSIPQGMIYEQYF. CDR3 in DNA: TGTGCCAGCAGCATACCCCAGGGTATGATCTACGAGCAGTACTTC.

V usage is TRBV28 and J usage is TRBJ2-1; TRBD2 matches at 7 bases. V trimming: 3 bases; J trimming: 6 bases; junction bases outside the gene matches: 5. The CDR3 spans 14 residues. Germline loops: CDR1 MDHEN, CDR2 SYDVKM. Here the CDR3 reads CASSFAGAANEQFF. The CDR3 region has the DNA TGTGCCAGCAGTTTCGCGGGAGCAGCCAATGAGCAGTTCTTC.

This chain joins TRBV2 and TRBJ1-5; D is undetermined. Germline V lookup: CDR1 SNHLY, CDR2 FYNNEI. This CDR3 has 14 residues. V dropped 3 bases and J dropped 0 bases, with 6 bases sitting between them. The CDR3 coding sequence is TGTGCCAGCAGTGATTACCATAGCAATCAGCCCCAGCATTTT. It encodes CASSDYHSNQPQHF.

The V call is TRBV7-2, the J call TRBJ2-7; 8 bases align to TRBD1. The CDR3 is 15 residues long. With V trimmed by 4 bases and J by 4 bases, 9 bases remained unmatched. Germline CDR1 reads SGHTA; CDR2 reads FQGNSA. Written as DNA, the CDR3 is TGTGCCAGCAGCTCGGCAGGGGGCGCGTTTTACGAGCAGTACTTC. It codes for CASSSAGGAFYEQYF.

This sequence joins TRBV19 and TRBJ2-1, with 14 bases identical to TRBD2. V lost 3 bases and J lost 2; bases outside the gene matches: 6. The CDR3 totals 18 residues. CDR1 is LNHDA and CDR2 is SQIVND in the germline V gene (reference sequence). CDR3 sequence reads: CASSMGTSGRGTYNEQFF. DNA for the CDR3: TGTGCCAGTAGTATGGGGACTAGCGGGAGAGGGACCTACAATGAGCAGTTCTTC.

This chain uses TRBV5-4 with TRBJ1-2; 10 bases match TRBD1. The CDR3 totals 15 residues. Germline CDR1 is SGHNT and CDR2 is YYREEE (reference sequence). V was pared by 1 base and J by 6 bases, with 6 bases of the junction left unmatched. The CDR3 loop reads CASSLPKGQGHGYTF. CDR3 DNA sequence: TGTGCCAGCAGCTTGCCAAAGGGACAGGGGCATGGCTACACCTTC.

The chain is built from TRBV30 and TRBJ1-6, with D perhaps matching TRBD1 (5 bases). Germline CDR1 GTSNPN, CDR2 SVGIG (reference sequence). Trimming cost V 3 bases and J 3 bases, with 15 bases left between them. The CDR3 is 16 amino acids. CDR3 sequence reads: CAWSLDGGGYNSPLHF. CDR3 coding DNA: TGTGCCTGGAGCCTAGACGGGGGTGGCTATAATTCACCCCTCCACTTT.

V and J are TRBV10-3 and TRBJ1-6, with no clear D. The CDR3 loop spans 13 amino acids. Germline lookup yields CDR1 ENHRY and CDR2 SYGVKD. Trimming pared 2 bases from V and 5 bases from J, leaving 4 bases between. The CDR3 coding sequence is TGTGCCATCAGTGAGGCGGATAATTCACCCCTCCACTTT. Translated: CAISEADNSPLHF.

The rearrangement links TRBV18 to TRBJ2-2; a possible D gene is TRBD1 (5 bases). The V gene's germline CDR1 is KGHSH and CDR2 LQKENI. V lost 6 bases and J 4 bases, leaving 9 bases between the germline ends. CDR3 length: 13 residues. The CDR3 DNA reads as TGTGCCAGCTCGGCAGGGATCACCGGGGAGCTGTTTTTT. Translated, it gives CASSAGITGELFF.

This chain connects TRBV30 to TRBJ1-5; no definite D call. Germline loops: CDR1 GTSNPN, CDR2 SVGIG (reference sequence). There are 15 residues in the CDR3. V lost 0 bases to trimming and J lost 4 bases, with 13 bases between them. CDR3 sequence reads: CAWSVKRNSNQPQHF. CDR3 DNA: TGTGCCTGGAGTGTAAAGCGTAATAGTAATCAGCCCCAGCATTTT.

The chain combines TRBV7-3 with TRBJ2-2; D might be TRBD1 (5 bases). V dropped 5 bases and J dropped 1 base, with 11 bases sitting between them. Germline V CDR1 and CDR2: SGHTA, FQGTGA. CDR3 size: 15 residues. The CDR3, as DNA: TGTGCCAGCAGCCGCATGGACAAGAACACCGGGGAGCTGTTTTTT. As protein: CASSRMDKNTGELFF.

This chain links TRBV2 with TRBJ1-5, with no clear D. V was cut by 4 bases and J by 3 bases, with 10 bases left in between. Germline V CDR1 and CDR2: SNHLY, FYNNEI. This CDR3 contains 14 residues. As DNA, the CDR3 is TGTGCCAGCAGTGTTGAAAGGTTCAATCAGCCCCAGCATTTT. Translated, it gives CASSVERFNQPQHF.

This clone was seen just once. An end of the junction does not agree with germline; a read error may underlie this. V gene TRBV28 combines with J gene TRBJ1-5, with TRBD1 identical over 8 bases. Germline assignment: CDR1 MDHEN and CDR2 SYDVKM. The CDR3 is made up of 15 amino acids. DNA for the CDR3: TGTGCCAGCAGTCCAACCGGACAGGGCAAGCAGCCCCAGCATTTT. Its translation is CASSPTGQGKQPQHF.

The chain is built from TRBV19 and TRBJ1-1; no firm D call. CDR1 is LNHDA and CDR2 is SQIVND in the germline V gene (reference sequence). Trimming pared 3 bases from V and 1 base from J, leaving 9 bases between. The CDR3 length is 14 residues. CDR3 in amino acids: CASSIRGENTEAFF. The CDR3 nucleotides are TGTGCCAGTAGTATCCGAGGAGAGAACACTGAAGCTTTCTTT.